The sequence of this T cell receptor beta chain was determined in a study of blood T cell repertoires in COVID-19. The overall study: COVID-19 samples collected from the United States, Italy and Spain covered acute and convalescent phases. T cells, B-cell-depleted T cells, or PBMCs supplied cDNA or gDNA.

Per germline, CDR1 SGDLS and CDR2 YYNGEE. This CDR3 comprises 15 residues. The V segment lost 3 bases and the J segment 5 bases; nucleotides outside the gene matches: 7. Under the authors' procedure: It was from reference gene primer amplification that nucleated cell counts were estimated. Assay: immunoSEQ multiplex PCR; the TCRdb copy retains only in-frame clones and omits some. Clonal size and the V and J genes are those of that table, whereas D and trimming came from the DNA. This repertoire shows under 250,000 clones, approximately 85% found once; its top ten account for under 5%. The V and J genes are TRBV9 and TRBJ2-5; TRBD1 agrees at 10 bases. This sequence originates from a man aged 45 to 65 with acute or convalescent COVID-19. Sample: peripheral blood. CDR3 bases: TGTGCCAGCAGCGCTGGGGACAGGGGCTTGGAGACCCAGTACTTC. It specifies CASSAGDRGLETQYF.